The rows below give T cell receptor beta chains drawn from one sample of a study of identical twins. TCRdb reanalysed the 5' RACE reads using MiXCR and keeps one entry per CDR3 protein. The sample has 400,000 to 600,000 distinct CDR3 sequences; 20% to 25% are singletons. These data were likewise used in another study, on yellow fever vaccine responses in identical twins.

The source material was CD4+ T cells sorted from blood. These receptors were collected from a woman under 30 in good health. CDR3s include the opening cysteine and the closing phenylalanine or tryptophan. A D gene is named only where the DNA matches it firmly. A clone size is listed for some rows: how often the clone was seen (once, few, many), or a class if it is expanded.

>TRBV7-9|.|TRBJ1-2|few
CASSLVSGYYGYTF
TGTGCCAGCAGCTTAGTTTCCGGGTACTATGGCTACACCTTC
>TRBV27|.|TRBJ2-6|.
CASSRTGAQGSGANVLTF
TGTGCCAGCAGTAGGACGGGGGCCCAGGGCTCTGGGGCCAACGTCCTGACTTTC
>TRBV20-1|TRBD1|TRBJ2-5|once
CSARGTGRGETQYF
TGCAGTGCTAGAGGGACAGGGAGAGGAGAGACCCAGTACTTC
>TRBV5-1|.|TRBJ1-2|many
CASSGDGAPGYTF
TGCGCCAGCAGCGGGGATGGGGCTCCGGGCTACACCTTC
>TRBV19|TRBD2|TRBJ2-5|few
CASSIGGLEKETQYF
TGTGCCAGTAGTATAGGGGGACTAGAGAAAGAGACCCAGTACTTC
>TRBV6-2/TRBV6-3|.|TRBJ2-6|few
CASSLGGGNSGANVLTF
TGTGCCAGCAGTTTGGGGGGGGGCAACTCTGGGGCCAACGTCCTGACTTTC
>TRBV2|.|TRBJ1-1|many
CASSVRPNTEAFF
TGTGCCAGCAGTGTTCGACCGAACACTGAAGCTTTCTTT
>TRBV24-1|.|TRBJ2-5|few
CATSDPGYKTQYF
TGTGCCACCAGTGATCCAGGATACAAGACCCAGTACTTC
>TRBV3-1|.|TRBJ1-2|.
CASSLFNSGSSYGYTF
TGTGCCAGCAGCCTATTCAACAGCGGTTCAAGCTATGGCTACACCTTC
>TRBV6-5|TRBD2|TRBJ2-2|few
CASSYVAGVGTGELFF
TGTGCCAGCAGTTACGTAGCGGGAGTAGGAACCGGGGAGCTGTTTTTT
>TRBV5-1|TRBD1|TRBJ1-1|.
CASSPDRDRVGNTEAFF
TGCGCCAGCAGCCCGGACCGGGACAGGGTAGGGAACACTGAAGCTTTCTTT
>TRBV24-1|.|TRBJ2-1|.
CATSGRMGSYNEQFF
TGTGCCACCAGTGGACGCATGGGGTCCTACAATGAGCAGTTCTTC
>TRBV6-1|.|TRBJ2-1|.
CASSTSRPSGNEQFF
TGTGCCAGCAGTACATCTCGCCCGAGTGGGAATGAGCAGTTCTTC
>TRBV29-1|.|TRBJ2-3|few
CSVGQPLTDTQYF
TGCAGCGTTGGGCAGCCCCTCACAGATACGCAGTATTTT
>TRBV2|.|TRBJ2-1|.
CASSYSSGEQFF
TGTGCCAGCAGTTATTCCTCGGGTGAGCAGTTCTTC
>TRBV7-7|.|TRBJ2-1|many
CASSPLQGSYNEQFF
TGTGCCAGCAGCCCCCTTCAGGGGTCCTACAATGAGCAGTTCTTC
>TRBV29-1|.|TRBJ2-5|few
CSASQISETQYF
TGCAGCGCCAGTCAGATCTCGGAGACCCAGTACTTC
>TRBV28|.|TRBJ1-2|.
CASSFPANYGYTF
TGTGCCAGCAGTTTTCCGGCAAACTATGGCTACACCTTC
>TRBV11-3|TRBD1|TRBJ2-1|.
CASSLFGQGDHEQFF
TGTGCCAGCAGCTTATTTGGTCAGGGGGATCATGAGCAGTTCTTC
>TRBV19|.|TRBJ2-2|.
CASSIVALAMNTGELFF
TGTGCCAGTAGTATAGTGGCCCTAGCGATGAACACCGGGGAGCTGTTTTTT
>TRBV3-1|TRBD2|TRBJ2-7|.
CASSQVVGLAGSLYEQYF
TGTGCCAGCAGCCAAGTCGTCGGACTAGCGGGATCCTTATACGAGCAGTACTTC
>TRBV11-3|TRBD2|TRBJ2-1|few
CASSLLAGGLDEQFF
TGTGCCAGCAGCTTACTAGCGGGAGGGTTGGATGAGCAGTTCTTC
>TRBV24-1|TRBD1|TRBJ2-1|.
CATSDQIQTGTNEQFF
TGTGCCACCAGTGATCAAATTCAGACAGGGACCAATGAGCAGTTCTTC
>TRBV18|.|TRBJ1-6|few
CASSPPGGRSPLHF
TGTGCCAGCTCACCACCCGGGGGTAGGTCACCCCTCCACTTT
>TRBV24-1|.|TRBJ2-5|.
CATSPTEGTQETQYF
TGTGCCACCAGTCCTACAGAGGGCACCCAAGAGACCCAGTACTTC
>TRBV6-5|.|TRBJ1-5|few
CASSYRFGLTDQPQHF
TGTGCCAGCAGTTACCGGTTTGGACTGACCGATCAGCCCCAGCATTTT
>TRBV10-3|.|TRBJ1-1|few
CAISERENTEAFF
TGTGCCATCAGTGAGAGGGAGAACACTGAAGCTTTCTTT
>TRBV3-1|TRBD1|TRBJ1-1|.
CASSHRQGEVRNTEAFF
TGTGCCAGCAGCCATCGGCAGGGGGAAGTGAGGAACACTGAAGCTTTCTTT
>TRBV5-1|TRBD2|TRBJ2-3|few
CASSLSSGSGGDTQYF
TGCGCCAGCAGCTTGTCCAGCGGGAGTGGTGGAGATACGCAGTATTTT
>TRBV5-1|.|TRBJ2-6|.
CASKEQGSGANVLTF
TGCGCCAGCAAAGAACAGGGCTCTGGGGCCAACGTCCTGACTTTC
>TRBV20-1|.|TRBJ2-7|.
CSAAQVWEQYF
TGCAGTGCCGCTCAGGTATGGGAGCAGTACTTC
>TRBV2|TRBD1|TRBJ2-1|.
CAVERGRVDEQFF
TGTGCCGTGGAAAGGGGGCGGGTCGATGAGCAGTTCTTC
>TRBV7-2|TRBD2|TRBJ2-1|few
CASSLASGGDYNEQFF
TGTGCCAGCAGCTTAGCTAGCGGGGGGGACTACAATGAGCAGTTCTTC
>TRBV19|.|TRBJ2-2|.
CASIPGLNTGELFF
TGTGCCAGTATCCCGGGACTGAACACCGGGGAGCTGTTTTTT
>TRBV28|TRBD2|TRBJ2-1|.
CASSPPGLASGEQFF
TGTGCCAGCAGTCCCCCGGGACTAGCGTCGGGCGAGCAGTTCTTC
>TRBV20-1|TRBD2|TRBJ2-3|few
CSALRAGGNTDTQYF
TGCAGTGCTCTCCGTGCGGGGGGGAACACAGATACGCAGTATTTT
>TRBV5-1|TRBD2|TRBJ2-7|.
CASSLLAGEVEQYF
TGCGCCAGCAGCTTACTAGCGGGAGAGGTTGAGCAGTACTTC
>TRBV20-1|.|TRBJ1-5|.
CSVRGQYSNQPQHF
TGCAGTGTCAGAGGACAGTATAGCAATCAGCCCCAGCATTTT
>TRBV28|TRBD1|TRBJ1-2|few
CASSTTGTGGDGYTF
TGTGCCAGCAGCACCACAGGAACAGGGGGCGATGGCTACACCTTC
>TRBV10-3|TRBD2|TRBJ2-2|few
CAIRATSGRPGELFF
TGTGCCATCAGGGCGACTAGCGGGAGACCCGGGGAGCTGTTTTTT
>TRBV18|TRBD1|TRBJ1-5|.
CASRQGSGNQPQHF
TGTGCCAGCCGACAGGGGTCTGGAAATCAGCCCCAGCATTTT
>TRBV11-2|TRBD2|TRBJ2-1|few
CASSSRTSGRANLYNEQFF
TGTGCCAGCAGCTCCAGGACTAGCGGGAGGGCGAATCTCTACAATGAGCAGTTCTTC
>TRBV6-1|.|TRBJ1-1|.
CASKENTEAFF
TGTGCCAGCAAAGAGAACACTGAAGCTTTCTTT
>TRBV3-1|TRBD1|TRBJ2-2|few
CASRQVDRGGLSGELFF
TGTGCCAGCAGGCAAGTCGACAGAGGGGGCCTTTCCGGGGAGCTGTTTTTT
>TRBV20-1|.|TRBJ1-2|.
CSARVPPHFYGYTF
TGCAGTGCTAGAGTACCACCACATTTCTATGGCTACACCTTC
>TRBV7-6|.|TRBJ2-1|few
CASSPSQGNSYNEQFF
TGTGCCAGCAGCCCCTCTCAGGGAAACTCCTACAATGAGCAGTTCTTC
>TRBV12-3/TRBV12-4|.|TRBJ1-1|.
CASSVHRNMNTEAFF
TGTGCCAGCAGTGTACACAGGAATATGAACACTGAAGCTTTCTTT
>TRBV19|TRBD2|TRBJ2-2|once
CASKRLAGSTGELFF
TGTGCCAGTAAACGTCTAGCGGGAAGCACCGGGGAGCTGTTTTTT
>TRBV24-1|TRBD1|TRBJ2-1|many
CATSDPQGKLYNEQFF
TGTGCCACCAGTGACCCACAGGGGAAACTCTACAATGAGCAGTTCTTC
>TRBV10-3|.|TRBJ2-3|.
CAIRDRGATDTQYF
TGTGCCATCAGAGACCGGGGGGCCACAGATACGCAGTATTTT
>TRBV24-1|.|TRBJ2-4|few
CATSDPGTAKNIQYF
TGTGCCACCAGTGATCCCGGGACAGCCAAAAACATTCAGTACTTC
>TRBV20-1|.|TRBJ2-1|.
CSARGEASYNEQFF
TGCAGTGCTAGAGGGGAAGCGTCCTACAATGAGCAGTTCTTC
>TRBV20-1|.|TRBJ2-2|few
CSARSTLSGNTGELFF
TGCAGTGCTAGATCCACCCTTTCGGGCAACACCGGGGAGCTGTTTTTT
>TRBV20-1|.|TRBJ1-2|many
CSVVGQGNYGYTF
TGCAGTGTGGTCGGTCAGGGGAACTATGGCTACACCTTC
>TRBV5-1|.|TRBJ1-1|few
CASSLSRPDTEAFF
TGCGCCAGCAGCTTAAGCCGACCGGACACTGAAGCTTTCTTT
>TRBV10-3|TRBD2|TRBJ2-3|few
CAIAQRGGRADTQYF
TGTGCCATCGCCCAGCGGGGGGGCAGGGCAGATACGCAGTATTTT
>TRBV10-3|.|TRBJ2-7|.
CAISPSGRGTYEQYF
TGTGCCATCAGCCCTTCGGGGCGGGGTACCTACGAGCAGTACTTC
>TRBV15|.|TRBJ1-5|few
CATSRDSYYSNQPQHF
TGTGCCACCAGCAGAGATAGCTATTATAGCAATCAGCCCCAGCATTTT
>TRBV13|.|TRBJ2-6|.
CASRPRTVLTGANVLTF
TGTGCCAGCAGACCTCGGACAGTCCTTACTGGGGCCAACGTCCTGACTTTC